This T cell receptor (beta chain) was sequenced in a study of early T cells in non-severe SARS-CoV-2 infection. Per the germline V gene, CDR1 is LGHNA and CDR2 is YSLEER. The J segment lost 3 bases and the V segment lost 4 bases, leaving 6 bases of the junction unmatched. The CDR3 is made up of 16 amino acids. This clonotype has at least ten counts. The library protocol tagged individual cDNA molecules with unique molecular identifiers. Each CDR3 protein gets one entry after TCRdb re-called the 5' RACE reads with MiXCR. The sample has approximately 33,000 distinct CDR3 sequences, roughly 4% seen once; the top ten hold more than 8%.

The specimen was whole blood. This clonotype was obtained from an adult who was a healthcare worker with PCR-confirmed SARS-CoV-2 infection or an uninfected control (not recorded which). J is TRBJ1-6 and V is TRBV4-3; 7 bases match TRBD1. Here the CDR3 reads CASSPVAGGYNSPLHF. The CDR3 nucleotides are TGCGCCAGCAGCCCAGTAGCAGGGGGCTATAATTCACCCCTCCACTTT.